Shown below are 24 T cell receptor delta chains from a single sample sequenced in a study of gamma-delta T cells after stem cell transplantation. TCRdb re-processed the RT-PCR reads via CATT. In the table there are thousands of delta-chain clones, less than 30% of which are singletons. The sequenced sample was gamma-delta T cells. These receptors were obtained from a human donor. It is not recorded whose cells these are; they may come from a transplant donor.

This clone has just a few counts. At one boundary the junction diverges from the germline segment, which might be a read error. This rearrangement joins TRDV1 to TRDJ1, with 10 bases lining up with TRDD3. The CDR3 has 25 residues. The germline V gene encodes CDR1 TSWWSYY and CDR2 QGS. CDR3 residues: CALGKLVTIPSPLGDSMWYTDKLIF. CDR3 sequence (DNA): TGTGCTCTTGGGAAACTAGTAACGATTCCTTCCCCTCTGGGGGATAGTATGTGGTACACCGATAAACTCATCTTT.

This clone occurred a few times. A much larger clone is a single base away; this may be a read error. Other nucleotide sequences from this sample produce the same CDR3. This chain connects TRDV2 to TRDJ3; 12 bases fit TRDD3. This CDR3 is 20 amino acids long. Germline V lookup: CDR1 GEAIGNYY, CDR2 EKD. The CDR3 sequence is CACDTVLGDTHTWDTRQMFF. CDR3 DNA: TGTGCCTGTGACACCGTACTGGGGGATACCCACACCTGGGACACCCGGCAGATGTTTTTC.

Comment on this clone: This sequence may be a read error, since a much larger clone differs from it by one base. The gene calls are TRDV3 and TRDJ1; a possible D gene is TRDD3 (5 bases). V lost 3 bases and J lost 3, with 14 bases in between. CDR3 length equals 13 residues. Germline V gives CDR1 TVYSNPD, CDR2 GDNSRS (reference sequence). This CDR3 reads CALAVILADKLIF. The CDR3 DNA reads TGTGCCTTGGCCGTGATACTGGCCGATAAACTCATCTTT.

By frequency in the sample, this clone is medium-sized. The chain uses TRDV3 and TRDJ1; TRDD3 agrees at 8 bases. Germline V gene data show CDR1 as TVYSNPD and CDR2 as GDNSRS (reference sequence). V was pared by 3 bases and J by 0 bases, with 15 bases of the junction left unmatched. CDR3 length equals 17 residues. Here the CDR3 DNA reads TGTGCCTTAAGTACTGGGGGTCCCTTGTTGTACACCGATAAACTCATCTTT. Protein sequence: CALSTGGPLLYTDKLIF.

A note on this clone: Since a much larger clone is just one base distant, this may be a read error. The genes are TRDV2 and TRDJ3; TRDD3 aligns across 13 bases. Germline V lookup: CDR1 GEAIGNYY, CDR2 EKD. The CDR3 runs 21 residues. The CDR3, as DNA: TGTGCCCGTGACACCGGCGAACTGGGGGATACGAGCTCCTGGGACACCCGACAGATGTTTTTC. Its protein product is CARDTGELGDTSSWDTRQMFF.

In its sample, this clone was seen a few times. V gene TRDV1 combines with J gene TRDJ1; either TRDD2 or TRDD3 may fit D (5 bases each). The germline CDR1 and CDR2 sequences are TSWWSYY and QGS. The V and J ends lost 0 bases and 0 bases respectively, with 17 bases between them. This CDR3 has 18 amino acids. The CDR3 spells CALGELSPGTLHTDKLIF. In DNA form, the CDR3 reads TGTGCTCTTGGGGAACTATCTCCTGGGACCCTACACACCGATAAACTCATCTTT.

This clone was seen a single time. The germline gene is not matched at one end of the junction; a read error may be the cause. The CDR3 sequence: CAIGGCRPLRGRWTDKLIF. The DNA for the CDR3 is TGTGCTATTGGGGGGTGCAGACCCTTACGGGGTCGGTGGACCGATAAACTCATCTTT. The chain is built from TRDV1 and TRDJ1; possible D gene TRDD3, 6 bases. The CDR3 loop spans 19 amino acids. Germline CDR1 reads TSWWSYY; CDR2 reads QGS.

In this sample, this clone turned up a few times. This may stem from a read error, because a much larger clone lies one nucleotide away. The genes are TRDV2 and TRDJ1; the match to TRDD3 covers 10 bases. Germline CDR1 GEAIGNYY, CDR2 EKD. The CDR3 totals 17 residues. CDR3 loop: CACDGVLGDAYTDKHIF. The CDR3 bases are TGTGCCTGTGACGGGGTACTGGGGGATGCGTACACCGATAAACACATCTTT.

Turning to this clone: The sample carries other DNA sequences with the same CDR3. The CDR3 DNA is TGTGCTCTTGGGGTCCTCACCCTCTTTTTGGGGGATACGACCTGCACCGATAAACTCATCTTT. Translating it yields CALGVLTLFLGDTTCTDKLIF. This chain uses TRDV1 with TRDJ1; 11 nucleotides agree with TRDD3. With 4 bases clipped from V and 1 base from J, the junction kept 20 bases outside the gene matches. The CDR3 has 21 residues. Looked up from germline, CDR1 is TSWWSYY and CDR2 is QGS.

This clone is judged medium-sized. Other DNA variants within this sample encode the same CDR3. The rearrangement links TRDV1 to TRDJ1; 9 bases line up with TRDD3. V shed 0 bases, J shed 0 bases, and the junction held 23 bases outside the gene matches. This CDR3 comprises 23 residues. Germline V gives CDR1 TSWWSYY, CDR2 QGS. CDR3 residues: CALGELRVLHNWGTIGYTDKLIF. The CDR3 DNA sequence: TGTGCTCTTGGGGAACTAAGGGTCCTACACAACTGGGGGACAATAGGGTACACCGATAAACTCATCTTT.

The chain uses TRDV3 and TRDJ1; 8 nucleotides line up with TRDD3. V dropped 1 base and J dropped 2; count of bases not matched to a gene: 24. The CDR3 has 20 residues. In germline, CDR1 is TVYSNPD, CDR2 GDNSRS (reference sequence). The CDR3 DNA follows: TGTGCCTTTAATCGGGTCCTACGCAGGGGGATAACTTTTCAAACCGATAAACTCATCTTT. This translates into CAFNRVLRRGITFQTDKLIF.

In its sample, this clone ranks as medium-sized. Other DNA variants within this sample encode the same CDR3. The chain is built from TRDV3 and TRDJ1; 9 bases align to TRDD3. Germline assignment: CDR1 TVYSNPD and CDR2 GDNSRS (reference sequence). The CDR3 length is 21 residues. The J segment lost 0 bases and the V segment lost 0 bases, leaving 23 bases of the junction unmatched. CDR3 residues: CAFSTVSSTVLGDTYTDKLIF. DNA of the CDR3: TGTGCCTTTAGTACAGTAAGCTCTACGGTACTGGGGGACACGTACACCGATAAACTCATCTTT.

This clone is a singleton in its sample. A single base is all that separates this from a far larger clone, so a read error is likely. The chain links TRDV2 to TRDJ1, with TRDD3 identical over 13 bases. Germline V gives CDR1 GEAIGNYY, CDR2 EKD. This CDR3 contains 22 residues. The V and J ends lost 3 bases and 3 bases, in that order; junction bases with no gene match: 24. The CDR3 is CACDLLPTGGYVVLGGPDKLIF. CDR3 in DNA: TGTGCCTGTGACCTCCTTCCTACTGGGGGATACGTGGTCCTCGGGGGACCCGATAAACTCATCTTT.

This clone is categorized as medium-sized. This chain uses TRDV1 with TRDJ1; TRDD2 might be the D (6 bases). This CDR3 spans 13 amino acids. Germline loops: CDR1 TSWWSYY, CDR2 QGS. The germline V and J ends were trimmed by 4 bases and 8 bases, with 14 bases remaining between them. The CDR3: CALGVGLPLKLIF. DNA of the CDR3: TGTGCTCTTGGGGTTGGCCTTCCCCTCAAACTCATCTTT.

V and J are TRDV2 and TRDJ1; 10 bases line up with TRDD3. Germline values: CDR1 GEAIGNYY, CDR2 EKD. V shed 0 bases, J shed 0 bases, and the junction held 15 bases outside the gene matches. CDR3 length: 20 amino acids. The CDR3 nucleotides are TGTGCCTGTGACACCGGCGGAAGGGGGGATACGGGGGAGTACACCGATAAACTCATCTTT. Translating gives CACDTGGRGDTGEYTDKLIF.

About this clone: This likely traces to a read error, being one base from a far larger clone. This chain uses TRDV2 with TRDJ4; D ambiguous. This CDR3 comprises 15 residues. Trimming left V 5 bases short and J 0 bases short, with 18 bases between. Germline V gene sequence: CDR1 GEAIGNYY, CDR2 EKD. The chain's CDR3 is CACVIAIKGARPLIF. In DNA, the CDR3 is TGTGCCTGTGTCATCGCAATAAAAGGGGCCAGACCCCTGATCTTT.

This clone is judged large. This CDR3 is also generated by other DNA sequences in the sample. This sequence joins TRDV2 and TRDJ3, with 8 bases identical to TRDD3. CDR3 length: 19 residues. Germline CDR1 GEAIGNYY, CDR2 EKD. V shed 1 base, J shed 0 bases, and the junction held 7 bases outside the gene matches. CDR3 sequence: CACDTAYWGSSWDTRQMFF. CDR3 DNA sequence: TGTGCCTGTGACACGGCGTACTGGGGGTCCTCCTGGGACACCCGACAGATGTTTTTC.

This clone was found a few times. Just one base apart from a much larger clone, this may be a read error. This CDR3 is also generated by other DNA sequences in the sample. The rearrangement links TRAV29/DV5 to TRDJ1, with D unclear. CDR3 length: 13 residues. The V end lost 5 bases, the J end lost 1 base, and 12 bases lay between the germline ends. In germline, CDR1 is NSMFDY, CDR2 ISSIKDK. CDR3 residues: CAARRVPTDKLIF. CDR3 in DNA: TGTGCAGCGAGACGGGTCCCCACCGATAAACTCATCTTT.

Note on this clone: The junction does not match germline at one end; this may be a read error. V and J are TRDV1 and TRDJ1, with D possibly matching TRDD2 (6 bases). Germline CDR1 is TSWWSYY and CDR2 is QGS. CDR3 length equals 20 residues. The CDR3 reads CALGELLSYAPPDPTDKPIF. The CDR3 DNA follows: TGTGCTCTTGGGGAACTACTCTCCTACGCTCCACCCGATCCAACCGATAAACCCATCTTT.

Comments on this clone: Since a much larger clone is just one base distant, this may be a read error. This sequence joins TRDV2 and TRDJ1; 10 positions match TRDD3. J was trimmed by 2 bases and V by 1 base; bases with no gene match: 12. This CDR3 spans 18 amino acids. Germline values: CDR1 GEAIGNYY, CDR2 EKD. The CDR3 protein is CACDTRTGGSLWTDKLIF. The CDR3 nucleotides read TGTGCCTGTGACACTCGTACTGGGGGATCGCTATGGACCGATAAACTCATCTTT.

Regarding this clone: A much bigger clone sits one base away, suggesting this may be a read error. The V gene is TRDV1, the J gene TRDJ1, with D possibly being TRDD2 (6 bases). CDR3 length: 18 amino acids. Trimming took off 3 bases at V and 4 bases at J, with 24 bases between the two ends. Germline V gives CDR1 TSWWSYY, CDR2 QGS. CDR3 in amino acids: CALGDPSPTGGTDDKLIF. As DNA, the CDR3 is TGTGCTCTTGGGGACCCTTCCCCCACGGGGGGTACCGACGATAAACTCATCTTT.

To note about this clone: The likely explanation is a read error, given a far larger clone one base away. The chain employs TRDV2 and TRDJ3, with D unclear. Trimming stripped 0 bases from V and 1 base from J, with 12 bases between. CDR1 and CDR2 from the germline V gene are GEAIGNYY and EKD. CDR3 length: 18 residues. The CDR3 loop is CACDTWVIKSWDTRQMFF. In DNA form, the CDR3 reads TGTGCCTGTGACACCTGGGTGATAAAATCCTGGGACACCCGACAGATGTTTTTC.

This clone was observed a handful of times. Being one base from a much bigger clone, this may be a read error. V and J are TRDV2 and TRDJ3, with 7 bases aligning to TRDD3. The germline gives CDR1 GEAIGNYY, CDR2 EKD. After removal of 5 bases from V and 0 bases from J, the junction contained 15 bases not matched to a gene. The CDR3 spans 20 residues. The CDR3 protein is CACAYWGHPISSWDTRQMFF. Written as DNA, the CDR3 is TGTGCCTGTGCGTACTGGGGACACCCAATAAGCTCCTGGGACACCCGACAGATGTTTTTC.

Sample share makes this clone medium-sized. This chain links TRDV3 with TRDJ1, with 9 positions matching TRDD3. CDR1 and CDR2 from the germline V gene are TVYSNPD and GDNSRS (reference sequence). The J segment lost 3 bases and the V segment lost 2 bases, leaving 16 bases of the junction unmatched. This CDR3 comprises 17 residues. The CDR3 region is CAFRGPTLGDTADKLIF. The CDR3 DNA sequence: TGTGCCTTTCGAGGTCCTACGTTAGGGGATACGGCCGATAAACTCATCTTT. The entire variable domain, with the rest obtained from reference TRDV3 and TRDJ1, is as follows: CDKVTQSSPDQTVASGSEVVLLCTYDTVYSNPDLFWYRIRPDYSFQFVFYGDNSRSEGADFTQGRFSVKHILTQKAFHLVISPVRTEDSATYYCAFRGPTLGDTADKLIFGKGTRVTVEP.